A single T cell receptor beta chain is shown here with its context. This sample was included in a study of cytomegalovirus exposure and HLA in healthy donors. A multiplex PCR was run with 60 Vbeta primers and 13 Jbeta primers. The method was immunoSEQ multiplex PCR; TCRdb's version includes in-frame clones alone and lacks a portion of them. The sample includes 80,000 to 100,000 clones, about 80% of them seen just once. CDR1 LNHNV and CDR2 YYDKDF come from the germline V gene (reference sequence). Trimming removed 9 bases at V and 6 bases at J, with 18 bases between. The CDR3 sequence is 15 residues long.

The V and J genes are TRBV15 and TRBJ1-6; D is unclear. This receptor was obtained from a man aged 40-55 years in good health and CMV-seronegative. The sample comprised PBMCs. Here the CDR3 reads CATSPARPTNSPLHF. CDR3 bases: TGTGCCACTAGCCCCGCGCGCCCCACTAATTCACCCCTCCACTTT. The whole variable domain, filled in from reference TRBV15 and TRBJ1-6, reads DAMVIQNPRYQVTQFGKPVTLSCSQTLNHNVMYWYQQKSSQAPKLLFHYYDKDFNNEADTPDNFQSRRPNTSFCFLDIRSPGLGDTAMYLCATSPARPTNSPLHFGNGTRLTVT.